The 13 T cell receptor beta chains listed next were all sequenced from one sample in a study of regulatory T cells in long-lasting Graves disease. Time point here: newly diagnosed GD, antithyroid drugs for less than 3 months. PBMC RNA served as the TCR library source. With iRepertoire HTBI primers and Arm-PCR of CDR3 regions, TCR beta libraries were built. Each CDR3 protein is one row after TCRdb ran MiXCR on the multiplex PCR reads. The data show roughly 380,000 distinct CDR3 sequences, with over 15% seen just once and roughly 30% held by the top ten. The data also belong to a second study, concerning T cells in Graves' hyperthyroidism and ophthalmopathy.

Sequencing used peripheral blood mononuclear cells (PBMCs), obtained at new diagnosis, from a patient treated with antithyroid drugs. These receptors were obtained from a man aged 40-49 years with Graves disease.

This clonotype has a count of ten or more. The chain links TRBV28 to TRBJ2-1; a weak D match, TRBD2 (6 bases). The CDR3 loop spans 14 amino acids. Trimming took off 3 bases at V and 8 bases at J, with 14 bases between the two ends. The V gene's germline CDR1 is MDHEN and CDR2 SYDVKM. CDR3: CASSFPVSGDEQFF. The CDR3 DNA sequence: TGTGCCAGCAGTTTCCCAGTCTCGGGGGATGAGCAGTTCTTC. Full variable domain (rest looked up from reference TRBV28 and TRBJ2-1): DVKVTQSSRYLVKRTGEKVFLECVQDMDHENMFWYRQDPGLGLRLIYFSYDVKMKEKGDIPEGYSVSREKKERFSLILESASTNQTSMYLCASSFPVSGDEQFFGPGTRLTVL.

The chain is built from TRBV6-2 or TRBV6-3 and TRBJ2-3; D is ambiguous. The CDR3 consists of 14 residues. Germline V lookup: CDR1 MNHEY, CDR2 SVGEGT. V was trimmed by 10 bases and J by 4 bases, leaving 18 bases between them. The CDR3 DNA reads as TGTGCCACTAAAGGAGCCCAGTCCCCAGATACGCAGTATTTT. It yields the protein CATKGAQSPDTQYF.

This sequence joins TRBV7-3 and TRBJ2-1; possibly TRBD1 for D (6 bases). V was pared by 6 bases and J by 6 bases, with 12 bases between. This CDR3 is 13 amino acids long. Germline V gives CDR1 SGHTA, CDR2 FQGTGA. As DNA, the CDR3 is TGTGCCAGCAGGTTCGCAGGGGCCAATGAGCAGTTCTTC. It translates to CASRFAGANEQFF.

This clonotype was counted at least ten times. V is TRBV28 and J is TRBJ2-6, with D perhaps given as TRBD1 or TRBD2 (5 bases each). Deletions cut 3 bases from V and 2 bases from J, with 17 bases between. Germline V CDR1 and CDR2: MDHEN, SYDVKM. The CDR3 is 18 residues long. In DNA, the CDR3 is TGTGCCAGCAGTTTCCCTGGGACGGGCTTGCCTGGGGCCAACGTCCTGACTTTC. It specifies CASSFPGTGLPGANVLTF.

This clonotype was observed at least ten times. This chain joins TRBV18 and TRBJ2-7, with 8 bases matching TRBD1. With 4 bases clipped from V and 7 bases from J, the junction kept 9 bases outside the gene matches. There are 14 residues in the CDR3. Germline CDR1 KGHSH, CDR2 LQKENI. The CDR3 region has the DNA TGTGCCAGCTCACGATACACAGGGGGTGAGGAGCAGTACTTC. This sequence encodes CASSRYTGGEEQYF. Supplemented by reference TRBV18 and TRBJ2-7, the full variable domain reads NAGVMQNPRHLVRRRGQEARLRCSPMKGHSHVYWYRQLPEEGLKFMVYLQKENIIDESGMPKERFSAEFPKEGPSILRIQQVVRGDSAAYFCASSRYTGGEEQYFGPGTRLTVT.

The chain combines TRBV11-3 with TRBJ1-3, with 10 bases lining up with TRBD1. The V segment lost 6 bases and the J segment 2 bases; nucleotides outside the gene matches: 1. The germline V gene encodes CDR1 SGHNT and CDR2 YENEEA. This CDR3 has 14 amino acids. In DNA, the CDR3 is TGTGCCAGCAGGGGACAGGGGACTGGAAACACCATATATTTT. The encoded protein is CASRGQGTGNTIYF.

The chain joins TRBV5-1 to TRBJ2-5; 7 bases are shared with TRBD1. CDR3 size: 15 residues. CDR1 SGHRS and CDR2 YFSETQ come from the germline V gene. The J segment lost 2 bases and the V segment lost 4 bases, leaving 8 bases of the junction unmatched. CDR3 residues: CASSRRQGPQETQYF. CDR3 nucleotides: TGCGCCAGCAGCCGTCGACAGGGCCCTCAAGAGACCCAGTACTTC.

This clonotype was picked up many times. V and J are TRBV28 and TRBJ1-1, with D unresolved. The germline gives CDR1 MDHEN, CDR2 SYDVKM. The V gene lost 7 bases and the J gene lost 4 bases, with 16 bases spanning the gap. The CDR3 totals 14 residues. The DNA for the CDR3 is TGTGCCAGCACCCAACCTCAGTCCTTCACTGAAGCTTTCTTT. Its translation: CASTQPQSFTEAFF.

This clonotype has at least ten counts. V is TRBV20-1 and J is TRBJ2-3, with 10 bases identical to TRBD2. The CDR3 runs 15 residues. V dropped 6 bases and J dropped 1; count of bases not matched to a gene: 7. The germline gives CDR1 DFQATT, CDR2 SNEGSKA (reference sequence). Written as DNA, the CDR3 is TGCAGTGCGGTTAAGCGGGGGGGCCGCACAGATACGCAGTATTTT. Amino acid sequence: CSAVKRGGRTDTQYF.

As for this clonotype: This may arise from a read error, as a much more abundant clone is one base away. This sequence joins TRBV6-4 and TRBJ1-5, with 7 nucleotides matching TRBD1. The CDR3 covers 15 residues. Per germline, CDR1 MRHNA and CDR2 SNTAGT. Here the CDR3 DNA reads TGTGCCAGCAGTGAAATCCCAGGGGGGGGACAGCCCAAGCATTTT. Translated: CASSEIPGGGQPKHF.

The rearrangement links TRBV29-1 to TRBJ1-2, with 7 bases matching TRBD1. The V segment lost 7 bases and the J segment 2 bases; nucleotides outside the gene matches: 7. Per germline, CDR1 SQVTM and CDR2 ANQGSEA. This CDR3 region has 13 residues. The CDR3 DNA reads as TGCAGCGCCCTGGGACAGACCAACTATGGCTACACCTTC. It specifies CSALGQTNYGYTF.

This clonotype showed up many times. This sequence joins TRBV18 and TRBJ2-1; TRBD2 matches 9 bases. After removal of 3 bases from V and 7 bases from J, the junction contained 10 bases not matched to a gene. Per germline, CDR1 KGHSH and CDR2 LQKENI. This CDR3 contains 16 residues. The CDR3 protein is CASSPIPSGDMNEQFF. In nucleotides, the CDR3 is TGTGCCAGCTCACCCATCCCTAGCGGGGATATGAATGAGCAGTTCTTC. The variable domain in full, completed from reference TRBV18 and TRBJ2-1, reads NAGVMQNPRHLVRRRGQEARLRCSPMKGHSHVYWYRQLPEEGLKFMVYLQKENIIDESGMPKERFSAEFPKEGPSILRIQQVVRGDSAAYFCASSPIPSGDMNEQFFGPGTRLTVL.

V is TRBV12-3 or TRBV12-4 and J is TRBJ2-6, with a weak D call TRBD1 (6 bases). The CDR3 consists of 18 residues. The V and J ends lost 6 bases and 4 bases respectively, with 22 bases between them. CDR3 region: CASSPTGMWVAGANVLTF. CDR3 DNA: TGTGCCAGCAGCCCAACAGGGATGTGGGTTGCCGGGGCCAACGTCCTGACTTTC.